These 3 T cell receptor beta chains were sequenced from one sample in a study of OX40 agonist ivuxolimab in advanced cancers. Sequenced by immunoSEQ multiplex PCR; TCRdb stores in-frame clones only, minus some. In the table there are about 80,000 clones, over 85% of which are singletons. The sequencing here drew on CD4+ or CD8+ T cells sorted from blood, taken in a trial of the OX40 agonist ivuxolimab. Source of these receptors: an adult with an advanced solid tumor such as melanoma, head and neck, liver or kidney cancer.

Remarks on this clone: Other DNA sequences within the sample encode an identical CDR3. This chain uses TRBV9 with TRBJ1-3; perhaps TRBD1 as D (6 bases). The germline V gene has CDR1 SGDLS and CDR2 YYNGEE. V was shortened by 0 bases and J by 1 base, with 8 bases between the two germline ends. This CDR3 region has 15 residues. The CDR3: CASSVGRGSGNTIYF. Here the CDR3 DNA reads TGTGCCAGCAGCGTAGGCAGGGGATCTGGAAACACCATATATTTT.

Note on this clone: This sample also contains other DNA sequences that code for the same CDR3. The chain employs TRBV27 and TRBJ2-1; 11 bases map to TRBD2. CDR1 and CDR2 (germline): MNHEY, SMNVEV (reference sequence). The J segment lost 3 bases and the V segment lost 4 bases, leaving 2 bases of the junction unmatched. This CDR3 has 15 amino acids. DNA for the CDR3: TGTGCCAGCAGTTCTGGGACTAGCGGCTACAATGAGCAGTTCTTC. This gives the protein CASSSGTSGYNEQFF.

The DNA of the CDR3 is TGTGCCAGCACACTCGTGGGGGTGGGCTCCTACAATGAGCAGTTCTTC. Protein: CASTLVGVGSYNEQFF. The chain is built from TRBV4-2 and TRBJ2-1; possibly TRBD1 or TRBD2 for D (5 bases each). This CDR3 contains 16 residues. The germline V and J ends were trimmed by 7 bases and 0 bases, with 16 bases remaining between them. CDR1 and CDR2 from the germline V gene are LGHNA and YNFKEQ.